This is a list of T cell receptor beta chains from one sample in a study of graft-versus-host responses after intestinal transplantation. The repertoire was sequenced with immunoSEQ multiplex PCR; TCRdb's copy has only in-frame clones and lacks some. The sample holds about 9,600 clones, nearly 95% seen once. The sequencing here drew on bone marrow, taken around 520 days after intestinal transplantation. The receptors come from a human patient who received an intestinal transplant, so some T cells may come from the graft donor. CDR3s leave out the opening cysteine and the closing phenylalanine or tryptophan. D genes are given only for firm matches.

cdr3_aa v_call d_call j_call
ASSPGGGNTYEQY TRBV5-4 NA TRBJ2-7
ASSLGASSYNEQF TRBV7-7 NA TRBJ2-1
ASSLLRGGWETQY TRBV4-1 TRBD1 TRBJ2-5
ASSELSSNEQF TRBV2 NA TRBJ2-1
AWTPGTVSSMGTQY TRBV30 NA TRBJ2-3
ASSFLAKTGRVEKLF TRBV28 TRBD1 TRBJ1-4
ASSLAGEGPQH TRBV5-1 NA TRBJ1-5
ASISGRVGVYEQY TRBV11-2 TRBD2 TRBJ2-7
ASSPRTAQNNEQF TRBV27 NA TRBJ2-1
ASSEGSDTQY TRBV10-2 NA TRBJ2-3
ATRELAGELF TRBV15 NA TRBJ2-2
ASSLARTGNTEAF TRBV7-9 NA TRBJ1-1
ASSLGQGYGYT TRBV7-8 TRBD1 TRBJ1-2
ASSEYARLAGGYEQY TRBV6-1 TRBD2 TRBJ2-7
ASSQNRASGGQF TRBV14 NA TRBJ2-1
ASSRTSGRNEQF TRBV14 TRBD2 TRBJ2-1